Detailed here is one T cell receptor beta chain. Its binding antigen is unknown. One base away there is no much larger clone; base qualities are not given. TCRbeta CDR3 regions were amplified from genomic DNA by means of the immunoSEQ Assay, a bias-controlled multiplex PCR. For the original study's pipeline: Nucleated cell counts per sample were estimated from amplification of reference gene primers within the assay. To quantify the absolute abundance of each unique TCRbeta CDR3 rearrangement, sequence reads were collapsed and filtered. For each sample, productive Simpson clonality was calculated as the square root of Simpson's diversity index across productive rearrangements. TCRdb took this table from immuneACCESS and kept in-frame rearrangements with V and J called. Such tables lack part of the clones; where checked against another copy, unresolved V genes explain under half of the gap, and the rest is unexplained. That table supplies the V and J calls and clone size; D and trimming were determined from the DNA. The sample profile shows just over 90,000 clones; roughly nine tenths of them were found once. The top ten clonotypes cover 1.5% of the sample.

The collaborating institutions used their own protocols to collect whole blood in K2EDTA tubes. For TCRbeta analysis, collaborator samples were shipped as frozen whole blood, as isolated PBMCs, or as DNA extracted from either sample type. The CDR3 runs 13 residues from the cysteine to the phenylalanine. Only the CDR3 DNA is retained, 39 bases long and in frame from the first base. V is shortened by 6 bases, J by 7 bases, and the region joining them spans 15 bases. According to the germline V gene, CDR1 reads SQVTM and CDR2 reads ANQGSEA. The data derive from a study of blood T cell repertoires in COVID-19 (dated by TCRdb to the early 2020s). Broadly, across the study: Samples from collaborators originated in the United States, Italy and Spain and spanned both the acute and convalescent phases of COVID-19. The prospective study material was composed of cDNA or gDNA derived from T cells, B-cell-depleted T cells, or PBMCs. Deeply sampled blood TCRbeta repertoires from subjects exposed to, actively infected with, or recovered from COVID-19 were included in the dataset. A freely available public database, intended as a resource for researchers studying the immune response to SARS-CoV-2, is where the repertoires were released. The samples were drawn from the first 160 participants of the ongoing ImmuneRACE study and from over 950 subjects provided by 6 global collaborators. Sample metadata almost always included a de-identified subject ID, COVID-19 status, age in years and sex. Where available, HLA class I and class II types were obtained from metadata supplied by the sample provider rather than from assay-based typing.

What the study reported, not specific to this receptor: The amount of clinical and demographic metadata varied by source and participant and was provided uncurated.

The V and J genes are TRBV29-1 and TRBJ1-4, and the D gene may be TRBD1, 5 bases matching. Sequenced material: peripheral blood. This sequence was found in a human donor with active COVID-19. The donor label of this sample is uncertain. Read as DNA, the sequence is TGCAGCGTAGTGGGGGGTGGCGGTGAAAAACTGTTTTTT. This translates into CSVVGGGGEKLFF.